The T cell receptor beta chain under discussion was sequenced for a study of shared clonotypes between healthy human individuals. Free of recent acute infections or vaccinations, the donors were healthy HIV-negative adults. Assay: immunoSEQ multiplex PCR; the TCRdb copy retains only in-frame clones and omits some. In the table there are 450,000 to 500,000 clones, about 85% of which are singletons. V was trimmed by 5 bases and J by 8 bases, leaving 12 bases between them. Per the germline V gene, CDR1 is MNHNS and CDR2 is SASEGT. The CDR3 runs to 13 residues. This TCR was sampled from a woman aged 35 to 49 in good health. Some clones in this sample may be carry-over from other donors' samples. Sequences were obtained from PBMCs. The chain carries TRBV6-1 and TRBJ2-2; D is uncertain. CDR3 bases: TGTGCCAGCAGTCCCCGGATCCGTGGGGAGCTGTTTTTT. It yields the protein CASSPRIRGELFF.